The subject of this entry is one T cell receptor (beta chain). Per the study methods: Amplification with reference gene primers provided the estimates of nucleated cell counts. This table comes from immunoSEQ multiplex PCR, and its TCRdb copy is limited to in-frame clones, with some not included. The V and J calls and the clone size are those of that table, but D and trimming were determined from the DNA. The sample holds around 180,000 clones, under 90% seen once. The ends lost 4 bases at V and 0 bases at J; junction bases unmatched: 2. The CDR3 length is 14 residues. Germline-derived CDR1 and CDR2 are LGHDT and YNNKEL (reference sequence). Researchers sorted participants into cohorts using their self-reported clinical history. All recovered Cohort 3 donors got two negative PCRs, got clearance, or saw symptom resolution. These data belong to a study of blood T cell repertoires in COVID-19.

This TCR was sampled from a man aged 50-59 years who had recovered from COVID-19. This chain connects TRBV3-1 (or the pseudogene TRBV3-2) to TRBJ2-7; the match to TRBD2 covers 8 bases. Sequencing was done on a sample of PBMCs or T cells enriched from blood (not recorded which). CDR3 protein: CASSLAGSSYEQYF. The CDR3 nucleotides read TGTGCCAGCAGCCTAGCGGGGTCCTCCTACGAGCAGTACTTC.